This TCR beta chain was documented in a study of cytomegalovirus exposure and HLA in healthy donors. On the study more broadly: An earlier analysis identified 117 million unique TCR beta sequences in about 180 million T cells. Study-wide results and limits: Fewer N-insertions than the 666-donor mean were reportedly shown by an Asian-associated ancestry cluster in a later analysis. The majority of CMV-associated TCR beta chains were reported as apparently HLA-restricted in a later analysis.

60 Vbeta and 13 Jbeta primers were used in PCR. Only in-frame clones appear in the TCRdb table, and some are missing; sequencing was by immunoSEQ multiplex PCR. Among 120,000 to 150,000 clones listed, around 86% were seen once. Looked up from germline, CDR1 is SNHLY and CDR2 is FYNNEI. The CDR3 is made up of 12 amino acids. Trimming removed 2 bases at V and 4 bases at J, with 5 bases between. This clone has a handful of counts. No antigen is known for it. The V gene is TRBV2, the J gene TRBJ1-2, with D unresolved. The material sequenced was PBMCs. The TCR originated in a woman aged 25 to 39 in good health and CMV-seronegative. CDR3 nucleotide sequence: TGTGCCAGCAGTGAAACGGTCTATGGCTACACCTTC. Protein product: CASSETVYGYTF.